This T cell receptor beta chain was observed in a study of T cell responses to AZD1222 COVID-19 vaccine (dated by TCRdb to about 2021). At the level of the whole study: Because spike-specific TCR depth and breadth did not differ between the two schedules, AZD1222 recipients who got a second dose at roughly 4 weeks were pooled with those who got a second dose at roughly 12 weeks. TCR sequencing covered 230 to 250 trial participants: approximately 200 given two doses of AZD1222 and 26 given two doses of MenACWY control vaccine. Enrollment into the trials was organized by age into subgroups of 18-55, 56-69 and 70-plus years, and those subgroups contained 148, 28 and 57 TCR-sequenced participants, respectively.

What the study reported, not specific to this receptor: No day 14 peak-response samples were available, so repertoires were characterized only after the peak T cell response. After two AZD1222 doses, both the breadth and the depth of spike-specific TCRs were significantly higher than at day 0 and than in MenACWY recipients. Only five to seven AZD1222 recipients were SARS-CoV-2 seropositive at baseline, limiting conclusions about previously exposed vaccinees. Participants were mostly white British and included more females than males, and it was suggested by the authors that clonal diversity may have been underestimated. Epitopes outside the regions mutated in the B.1.351 and B.1.1.7 variants were reportedly recognized by nearly half of the unique spike-specific TCRs. The vaccine-associated CD4 TCRs covered the entire spike protein, and the dominant responses fell in regions 160-218 and 743-854. In the small 56-69-year group, the increase in depth fell short of significance, most likely because of low power.

The time point label here, explained by the study, means: baseline before first vaccination. Vaccinee samples came from UK trials COV001 and COV002, including a single-blind randomized controlled phase 2/3 trial of AZD1222 (ChAdOx1 nCoV-19) in healthy adults. For TCRbeta chain sequencing, PBMC samples from trial participants were taken at day 0 and at day 28 after the second dose. V loses 4 bases, J loses 9 bases, and the germline ends lie 20 bases apart. The germline V gene yields SGDLS for CDR1 and YYNGEE for CDR2. Including cysteine and phenylalanine, the CDR3 has 15 amino acids. This entry keeps only the CDR3 DNA: 45 bases, framed from base 1. Regarding this clone: The antigen it binds to is not known. Base-call qualities are not available, and no considerably larger clone is one nucleotide away.

The CDR3 regions of human TCRbeta chains were analyzed by immunosequencing. In the original analysis: Repertoire TCRs were checked for matches against a reference library of SARS-CoV-2-specific TCRs that had been generated using the MIRA antigen-specificity platform. Breadth was defined as the fraction of unique TCRs that were SARS-CoV-2-associated, and depth was defined as the fraction of total T cells that were SARS-CoV-2-associated. Each spike-specific TCR was assigned to its reactive spike region and to a CD4 or CD8 class using the MIRA data. Log10-transformed breadth and depth values were compared by one-way ANOVA with Sidak's multiple comparisons tests. In its TCRdb copy, this immuneACCESS table keeps in-frame sequences only and misses some clones. Where compared with another copy, unresolved V genes explain less than half of these, and the others have no known cause. Clone size and V and J calls were adopted from that table, with D and trimming inferred from the DNA. The sample table contains under 200,000 clones; only one count was recorded for around 94% of them. The ten most abundant clones make up approximately 0.6% of the sample.

The TCR sequence derives from an adult in good health. The chain is encoded by TRBV9 joined to TRBJ2-1, and perhaps TRBD2 as D gene, on 7 matching bases. The input for sequencing was peripheral blood, taken on day 0 of AZD1222 vaccination. The bases read TGTGCCAGCAGCAGGGGGGGGACCCCCTATCCTGAGCAGTTCTTC. Its coded protein is CASSRGGTPYPEQFF.